Listed here is a single TCR beta chain. The antigen is unknown. Using RNA transcripts, the TCR beta CDR3 regions were amplified. Second-round multiplex PCR came after first-round RT-PCR with HTBI primers. TCRdb independently ran MiXCR on the multiplex PCR reads; one entry per CDR3 protein. The table has roughly 600,000 distinct CDR3 sequences, 35% to 40% seen once. The sample originates from a study of Graves' ophthalmopathy and Graves' hyperthyroidism. The CDR3 runs to 12 residues. The V gene's germline CDR1 is LNHNV and CDR2 YYDKDF (reference sequence). V was pared by 4 bases and J by 5 bases, with 9 bases between. General study findings and limits: In blood appeared most of the expanded thyroid clonotypes whose frequency exceeded 0.001.

What was sequenced was peripheral blood or thyroid tissue (not recorded which). J is TRBJ2-7 and V is TRBV15; possibly TRBD1 for D (5 bases). This receptor was identified in an adult man with Graves' hyperthyroidism. CDR3 nucleotide sequence: TGTGCCACCAGCACGTCCAGGGACGAGCAGTACTTC. Protein: CATSTSRDEQYF.